The present entry profiles one TCR beta chain with its context. The clone's antigen remains unknown. The record has no base qualities; no much larger clone is one base away. TCRbeta CDR3 regions were amplified from genomic DNA by means of the immunoSEQ Assay, a bias-controlled multiplex PCR. Per the original workflow: Nucleated cell counts per sample were estimated from amplification of reference gene primers within the assay. To quantify the absolute abundance of each unique TCRbeta CDR3 rearrangement, sequence reads were collapsed and filtered. For each sample, productive Simpson clonality was calculated as the square root of Simpson's diversity index over productive rearrangements. The table was pulled from immuneACCESS by TCRdb, which kept in-frame rearrangements only. Such tables lose some clones; where checked, under half of the loss comes from unresolved V genes, and the rest has no known cause. That table is the source of V, J and clone size, and D and trimming were worked out from the DNA. This sample holds approximately 230,000 clones; roughly 87% were observed only once. Around 3.3% of the sample rests with the top ten.

Each collaborating institution followed its own protocols to collect whole blood in K2EDTA tubes. Collaborator samples were shipped for TCRbeta analysis as frozen whole blood, isolated PBMCs, or DNA extracted from either sample type. This entry comes from a study of blood T cell repertoires in COVID-19 (dated by TCRdb to the early 2020s). Turning to the overall study: Samples covering the acute and convalescent phases of COVID-19 were provided by collaborators in the United States, Italy and Spain. The material from the prospective study consisted of cDNA or gDNA derived from T cells, B-cell-depleted T cells, or PBMCs. The dataset comprised deeply sampled blood TCRbeta repertoires from subjects exposed to, actively infected with, or recovered from COVID-19. The repertoires were made available in a free public database intended to serve as a resource for research on the immune response to SARS-CoV-2. Samples were obtained from the ongoing ImmuneRACE study (first 160 participants) and from 1,000 to 1,500 subjects provided by 6 global collaborators. Sample metadata almost always included a de-identified subject ID, COVID-19 status, age in years and sex. Where available, HLA class I and class II types were obtained from metadata supplied by the sample provider rather than from assay-based typing. Study-wide findings and limitations: The amount of clinical and demographic metadata varied by source and participant and was provided uncurated.

CDR1 and CDR2, per the germline V gene, are SNHLY and FYNNEI. Taken from cysteine to phenylalanine, the CDR3 has 14 residues. Only CDR3 DNA is held: 42 bases, read in frame from base 1. The germline V end is reduced by 5 bases and the J end by 4 bases; junction bases left unmatched: 6. The chain was built from TRBV2 and TRBJ2-5, with TRBD2 matching 8 junction bases. Sequenced material: peripheral blood. This TCR was recovered from a man aged 18-30 years with active or convalescent COVID-19. Read as DNA, the sequence is TGTGCCAGCAGTACCGGGACTAGAGGAGAGACCCAGTACTTC. Translated, it reads CASSTGTRGETQYF.